The 10 T cell receptor beta chains given below trace back to one sample, sequenced in a study of blood T cells in healthy people across ages. A J-beta primer mix and a sample-barcoded 5' primer were used in a second PCR of about 7 to 12 cycles. Via MiXCR, TCRdb re-called the 5' RACE reads, giving one row per CDR3 protein. The sample includes 650,000 to 1,000,000 distinct CDR3 sequences, around 45% of them seen just once. Material for sequencing was blood. Every receptor here comes from a man at least 80 years old in good health.

The chain combines TRBV7-9 with TRBJ1-1; 10 nucleotides line up with TRBD1. The CDR3 loop spans 15 amino acids. Trimming at V came to 4 bases and at J to 2 bases, leaving 4 bases not matched to a gene. Germline V gene data show CDR1 as SEHNR and CDR2 as FQNEAQ (reference sequence). The CDR3 sequence is CASSWGQGINTEAFF. The CDR3 bases are TGTGCCAGCAGCTGGGGACAGGGGATTAACACTGAAGCTTTCTTT.

The sample holds many counts of this clonotype. V usage is TRBV5-1 and J usage is TRBJ2-1; TRBD2 matches at 9 bases. CDR3 length equals 15 residues. Germline-derived CDR1 and CDR2 are SGHRS and YFSETQ. With V trimmed by 1 base and J by 3 bases, 2 bases remained unmatched. The CDR3 sequence is CASSLQRGDYNEQFF. The CDR3 DNA sequence: TGCGCCAGCAGCTTGCAGCGGGGGGACTACAATGAGCAGTTCTTC.

The genes are TRBV15 and TRBJ2-3; no firm D call. Per germline, CDR1 LNHNV and CDR2 YYDKDF (reference sequence). Trimming left V 1 base short and J 6 bases short, with 8 bases between. The CDR3 is 13 residues long. CDR3 DNA sequence: TGTGCCACCAGCAGAGTTTTCTCCGATACGCAGTATTTT. Translated, it gives CATSRVFSDTQYF.

This chain joins TRBV4-2 and TRBJ2-1; maybe TRBD2 (5 bases). Germline values: CDR1 LGHNA, CDR2 YNFKEQ. Trimming took 3 bases from V and 5 from J, leaving 20 bases between them. The CDR3 is 17 residues long. The DNA of the CDR3 is TGTGCCAGCAGCCAGATGGCCGGTGAACTAGGGAACAATGAGCAGTTCTTC. This codes for CASSQMAGELGNNEQFF.

The gene calls are TRBV2 and TRBJ2-7, with 7 nucleotides matching TRBD1. Germline V gives CDR1 SNHLY, CDR2 FYNNEI. V lost 8 bases, J lost 1 base, and 8 bases stayed unmatched. There are 14 residues in the CDR3. The CDR3: CASRPGQVSYEQYF. CDR3 bases: TGTGCCAGCCGTCCCGGACAGGTTTCCTACGAGCAGTACTTC.

The CDR3 sequence: CASSLELQGLEQYF. The DNA for the CDR3 is TGCGCCAGCAGCTTGGAACTACAGGGTTTGGAGCAGTACTTC. The V gene is TRBV5-1, the J gene TRBJ2-5, with TRBD1 as a possible D gene (6 bases). Trimming took 0 bases from V and 11 from J, leaving 17 bases between them. The CDR3 loop spans 14 amino acids. Germline lookup yields CDR1 SGHRS and CDR2 YFSETQ.

This chain's CDR3 is CSVETDVGDTQYF. The CDR3 coding sequence is TGCAGCGTTGAGACGGATGTAGGCGATACGCAGTATTTT. The chain recombines TRBV29-1 with TRBJ2-3; D is undetermined. The CDR3 extends over 13 amino acids. V lost 3 bases to trimming and J lost 6 bases, with 13 bases between them. Germline V gene data show CDR1 as SQVTM and CDR2 as ANQGSEA.

This clonotype was picked up many times. V and J are TRBV5-1 and TRBJ2-7; a possible D gene is TRBD1 (6 bases). This CDR3 is built from 13 residues. Germline assignment: CDR1 SGHRS and CDR2 YFSETQ. Trimming removed 4 bases from V and 2 bases from J, with 10 bases in between. Here the CDR3 DNA reads TGCGCCAGCAGCCCCGAGGGGGCCTACGAGCAGTACTTC. Protein sequence: CASSPEGAYEQYF.

CDR3 sequence reads: CSVVGTGGYNEQFF. For the CDR3, the DNA is TGCAGCGTTGTAGGGACAGGGGGATACAATGAGCAGTTCTTC. The V and J genes are TRBV29-1 and TRBJ2-1; 11 nucleotides line up with TRBD1. The CDR3 totals 14 residues. Germline lookup yields CDR1 SQVTM and CDR2 ANQGSEA. The J segment lost 4 bases and the V segment lost 4 bases, leaving 3 bases of the junction unmatched.

This clonotype was observed a few times. The chain employs TRBV11-3 and TRBJ2-5, with 8 bases identical to TRBD2. The better agreement between TRBJ2-7 and the DNA end casts doubt on the J call. Per germline, CDR1 SGHNT and CDR2 YENEEA. CDR3 length: 19 amino acids. The CDR3 here is CASSLDLGGGRESTPEQYF. CDR3 DNA sequence: TGTGCCAGCAGCTTAGATCTTGGCGGGGGGCGGGAATCTACGCCCGAGCAGTACTTC.